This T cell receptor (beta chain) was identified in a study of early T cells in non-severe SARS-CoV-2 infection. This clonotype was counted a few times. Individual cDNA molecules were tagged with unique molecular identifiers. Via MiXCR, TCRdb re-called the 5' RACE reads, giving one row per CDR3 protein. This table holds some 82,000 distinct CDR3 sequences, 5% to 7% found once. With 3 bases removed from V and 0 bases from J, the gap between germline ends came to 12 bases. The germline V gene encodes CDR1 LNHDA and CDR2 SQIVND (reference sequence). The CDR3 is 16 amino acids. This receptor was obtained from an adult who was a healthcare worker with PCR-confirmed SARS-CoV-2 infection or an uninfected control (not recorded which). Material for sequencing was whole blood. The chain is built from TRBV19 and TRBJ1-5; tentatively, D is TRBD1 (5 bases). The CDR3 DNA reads TGTGCCAGTAGTATGGGGACCTTCTATAGCAATCAGCCCCAGCATTTT. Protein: CASSMGTFYSNQPQHF.